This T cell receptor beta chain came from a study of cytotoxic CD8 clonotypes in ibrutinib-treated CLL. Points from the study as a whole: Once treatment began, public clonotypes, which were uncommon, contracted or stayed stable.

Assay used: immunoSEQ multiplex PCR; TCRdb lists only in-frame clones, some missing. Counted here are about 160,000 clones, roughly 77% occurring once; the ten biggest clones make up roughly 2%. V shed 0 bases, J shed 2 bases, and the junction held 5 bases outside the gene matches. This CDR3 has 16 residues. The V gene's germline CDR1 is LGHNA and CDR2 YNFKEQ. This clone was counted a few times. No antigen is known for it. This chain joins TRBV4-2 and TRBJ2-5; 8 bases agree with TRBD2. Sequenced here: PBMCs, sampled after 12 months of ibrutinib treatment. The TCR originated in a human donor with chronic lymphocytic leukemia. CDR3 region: CASSQDGTRRQETQYF. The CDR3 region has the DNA TGTGCCAGCAGCCAAGATGGGACTAGACGACAAGAGACCCAGTACTTC.